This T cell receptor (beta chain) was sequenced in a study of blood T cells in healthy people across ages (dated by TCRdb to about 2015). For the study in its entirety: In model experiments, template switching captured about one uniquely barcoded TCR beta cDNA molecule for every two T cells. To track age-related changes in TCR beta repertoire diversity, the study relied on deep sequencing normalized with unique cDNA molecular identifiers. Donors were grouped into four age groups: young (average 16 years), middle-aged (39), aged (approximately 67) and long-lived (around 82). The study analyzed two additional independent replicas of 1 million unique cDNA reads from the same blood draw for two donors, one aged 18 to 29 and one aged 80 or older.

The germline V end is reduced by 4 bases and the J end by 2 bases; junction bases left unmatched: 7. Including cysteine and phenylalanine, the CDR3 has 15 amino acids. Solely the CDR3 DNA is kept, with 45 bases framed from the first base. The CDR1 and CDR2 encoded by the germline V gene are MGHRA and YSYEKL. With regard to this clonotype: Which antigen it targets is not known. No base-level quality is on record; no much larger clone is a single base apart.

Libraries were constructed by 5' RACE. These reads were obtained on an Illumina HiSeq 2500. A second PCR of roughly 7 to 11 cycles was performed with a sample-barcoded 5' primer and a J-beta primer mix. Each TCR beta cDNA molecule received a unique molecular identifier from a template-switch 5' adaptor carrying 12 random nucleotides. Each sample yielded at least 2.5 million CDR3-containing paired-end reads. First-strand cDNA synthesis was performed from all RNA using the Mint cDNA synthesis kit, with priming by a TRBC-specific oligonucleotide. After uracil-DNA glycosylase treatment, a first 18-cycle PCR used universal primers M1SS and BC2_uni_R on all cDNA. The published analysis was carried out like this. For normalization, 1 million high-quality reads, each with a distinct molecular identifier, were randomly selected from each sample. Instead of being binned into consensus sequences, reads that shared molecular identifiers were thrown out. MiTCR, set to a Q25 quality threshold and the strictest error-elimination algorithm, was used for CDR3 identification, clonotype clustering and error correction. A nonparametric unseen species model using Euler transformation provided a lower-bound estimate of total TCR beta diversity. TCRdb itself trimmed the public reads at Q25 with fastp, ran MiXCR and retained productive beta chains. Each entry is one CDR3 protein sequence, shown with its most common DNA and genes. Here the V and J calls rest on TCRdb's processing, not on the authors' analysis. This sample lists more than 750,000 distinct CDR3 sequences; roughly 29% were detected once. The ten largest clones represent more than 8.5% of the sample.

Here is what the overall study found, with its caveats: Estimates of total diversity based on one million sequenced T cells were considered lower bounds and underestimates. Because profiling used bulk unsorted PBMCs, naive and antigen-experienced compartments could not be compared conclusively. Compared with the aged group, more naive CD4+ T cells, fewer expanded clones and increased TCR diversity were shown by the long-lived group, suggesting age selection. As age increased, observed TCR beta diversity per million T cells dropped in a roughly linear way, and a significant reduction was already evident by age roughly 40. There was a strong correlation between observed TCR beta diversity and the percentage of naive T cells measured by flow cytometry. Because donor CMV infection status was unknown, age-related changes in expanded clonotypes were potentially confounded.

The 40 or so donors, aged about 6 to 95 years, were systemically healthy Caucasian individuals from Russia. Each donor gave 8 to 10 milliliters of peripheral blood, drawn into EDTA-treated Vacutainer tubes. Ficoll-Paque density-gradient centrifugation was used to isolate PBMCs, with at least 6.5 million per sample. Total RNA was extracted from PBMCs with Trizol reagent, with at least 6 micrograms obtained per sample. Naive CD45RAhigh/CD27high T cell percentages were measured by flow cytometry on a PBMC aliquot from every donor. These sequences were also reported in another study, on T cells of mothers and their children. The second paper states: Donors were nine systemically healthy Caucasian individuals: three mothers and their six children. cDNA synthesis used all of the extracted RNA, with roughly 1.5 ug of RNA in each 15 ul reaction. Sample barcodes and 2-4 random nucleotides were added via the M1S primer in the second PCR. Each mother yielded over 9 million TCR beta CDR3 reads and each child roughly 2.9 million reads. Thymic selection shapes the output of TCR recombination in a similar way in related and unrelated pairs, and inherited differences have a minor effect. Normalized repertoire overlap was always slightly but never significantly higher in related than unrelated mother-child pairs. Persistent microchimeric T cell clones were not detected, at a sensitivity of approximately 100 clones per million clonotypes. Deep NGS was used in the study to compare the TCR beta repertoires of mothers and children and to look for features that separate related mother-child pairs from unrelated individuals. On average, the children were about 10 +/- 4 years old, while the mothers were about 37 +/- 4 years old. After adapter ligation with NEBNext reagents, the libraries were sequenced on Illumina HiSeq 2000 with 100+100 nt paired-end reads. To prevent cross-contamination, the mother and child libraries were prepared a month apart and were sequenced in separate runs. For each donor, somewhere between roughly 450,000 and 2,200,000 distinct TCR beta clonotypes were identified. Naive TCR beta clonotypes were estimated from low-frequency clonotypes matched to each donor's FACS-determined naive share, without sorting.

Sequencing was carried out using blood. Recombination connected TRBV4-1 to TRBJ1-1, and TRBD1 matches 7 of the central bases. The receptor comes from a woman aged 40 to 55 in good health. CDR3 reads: CASSPTDRPNTEAFF. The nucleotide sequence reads TGCGCCAGCAGCCCTACGGACAGGCCAAACACTGAAGCTTTCTTT.